These 19 T cell receptor beta chains were sequenced from one sample in a study of blood T cell repertoires in COVID-19. TCRdb keeps only in-frame clones here, not all; method: immunoSEQ multiplex PCR. The repertoire has about 100,000 clones, roughly 75% of them found once; the top ten carry approximately 8.9%. Sequencing was performed on peripheral blood. The source is a man aged 50-60 years who had recovered from COVID-19.

This chain uses TRBV7-9 with TRBJ2-1; perhaps TRBD2 as D (5 bases). Germline loops: CDR1 SEHNR, CDR2 FQNEAQ (reference sequence). Trimming shortened V by 3 bases and J by 1 base, and 10 bases separated the two germline ends. The CDR3 runs 15 residues. The CDR3 sequence: CASSLGIASYNEQFF. CDR3 DNA: TGTGCCAGCAGCTTGGGAATAGCGTCCTACAATGAGCAGTTCTTC.

This rearrangement joins TRBV5-1 to TRBJ2-1, with 11 bases matching TRBD2. CDR1 and CDR2 from the germline V gene are SGHRS and YFSETQ. The trim removed 4 bases at V and 6 bases at J, leaving 6 bases unmatched. The CDR3 extends over 15 amino acids. CDR3 sequence (DNA): TGCGCCAGCAGCCTCCTAGCGGGGGGCTCCAATGAGCAGTTCTTC. Translated, it gives CASSLLAGGSNEQFF.

This clone was found once. This chain connects TRBV6-1 to TRBJ1-2; 7 bases match TRBD1. Germline trimming cut 3 bases from V and 4 bases from J; bases unmatched to any gene: 5. CDR3 length: 14 residues. Germline CDR1 MNHNS, CDR2 SASEGT. The DNA of the CDR3 is TGTGCCAGCAGTGAGGGGACAGAGATCTATGGCTACACCTTC. This translates into CASSEGTEIYGYTF.

The chain is built from TRBV2 and TRBJ1-5; D is undetermined. Trimming shortened V by 2 bases and J by 4 bases, and 15 bases separated the two germline ends. This CDR3 comprises 16 residues. Per germline, CDR1 SNHLY and CDR2 FYNNEI. CDR3 protein: CASSESGGQLNQPQHF. CDR3 in DNA: TGTGCCAGCAGTGAATCGGGTGGTCAGCTTAATCAGCCCCAGCATTTT.

The chain has TRBV12-3 or TRBV12-4 and TRBJ1-1; D is unclear. The CDR3 contains 11 residues. V was pared by 8 bases and J by 7 bases, with 11 bases between. CDR3 residues: CASRGGSEAFF. DNA of the CDR3: TGTGCCAGCCGGGGAGGCAGTGAAGCTTTCTTT.

The chain employs TRBV25-1 and TRBJ1-2; D is perhaps TRBD1 (5 bases). This CDR3 spans 16 amino acids. Germline values: CDR1 MGHDK, CDR2 SYGVNS. The V gene lost 1 base and the J gene lost 7 bases, with 19 bases spanning the gap. The CDR3 coding sequence is TGTGCCAGCAGTGAATTCTTAGGAGGGGCGCACCCTGGCTACACCTTC. Residues: CASSEFLGGAHPGYTF.

The rearrangement uses TRBV14 and TRBJ2-3, with 12 bases identical to TRBD2. Losses at the gene ends were 1 base for V and 6 bases for J; bases not matched to a gene: 8. The length of the CDR3 is 17 residues. Germline V CDR1 and CDR2: SGHDN, FVKESK. The CDR3, as DNA: TGTGCCAGCAGCCAAGGGACGACTAGCGGGGGATTGGATACGCAGTATTTT. Translated, it gives CASSQGTTSGGLDTQYF.

J is TRBJ2-7 and V is TRBV7-3; 11 positions match TRBD2. Germline CDR1 is SGHTA and CDR2 is FQGTGA. V was clipped by 5 bases and J by 5 bases; unmatched bases: 5. This CDR3 is built from 14 residues. The CDR3 coding sequence is TGTGCCAGCAGCCTAGCGGGAGGTGGCCACGAGCAGTACTTC. Protein product: CASSLAGGGHEQYF.

The chain recombines TRBV5-6 with TRBJ2-5; D not certain. Germline V gene lookup returns CDR1 SGHDT and CDR2 YYEEEE. This CDR3 has 12 residues. Trimming pared 3 bases from V and 14 bases from J, leaving 17 bases between. The CDR3 here is CASSSRTAAQYF. The CDR3 DNA is TGTGCCAGCAGCTCCCGCACTGCCGCTCAATACTTC.

The chain recombines TRBV7-9 with TRBJ2-7; maybe TRBD2 (7 bases). The ends were cut back, 7 bases at V and 1 base at J, with 17 bases in the middle. The CDR3 has 15 amino acids. The germline V gene has CDR1 SEHNR and CDR2 FQNEAQ (reference sequence). CDR3 loop: CASKTYREGSYEQYF. Here the CDR3 DNA reads TGTGCCAGCAAAACATACAGGGAGGGGTCCTACGAGCAGTACTTC.

The gene calls are TRBV5-1 and TRBJ1-5; the match to TRBD1 covers 7 bases. The CDR3 extends over 15 amino acids. Germline V gene lookup returns CDR1 SGHRS and CDR2 YFSETQ. The ends lost 0 bases at V and 5 bases at J; junction bases unmatched: 5. CDR3 protein: CASSLGGDSYQPQHF. CDR3 DNA: TGCGCCAGCAGCTTGGGAGGGGACAGCTATCAGCCCCAGCATTTT. The whole variable domain, remainder taken from reference TRBV5-1 and TRBJ1-5, is KAGVTQTPRYLIKTRGQQVTLSCSPISGHRSVSWYQQTPGQGLQFLFEYFSETQRNKGNFPGRFSGRQFSNSRSEMNVSTLELGDSALYLCASSLGGDSYQPQHFGDGTRLSIL.

This clone was detected once. The chain combines TRBV7-9 with TRBJ2-1; TRBD1 is a possible D gene (7 bases). Germline V gene lookup returns CDR1 SEHNR and CDR2 FQNEAQ (reference sequence). The CDR3 runs 12 residues. Trimming removed 5 bases at V and 9 bases at J, with 11 bases between. CDR3 sequence reads: CASSPGGREQFF. For the CDR3, the DNA is TGTGCCAGCAGCCCAGGGGGGCGTGAGCAGTTCTTC.

The chain couples TRBV9 to TRBJ2-2; the D gene is possibly TRBD2 (7 bases). The CDR3 runs 15 residues. Trimming removed 4 bases from V and 4 bases from J, with 14 bases in between. Germline CDR1 reads SGDLS; CDR2 reads YYNGEE. The CDR3 region has the DNA TGTGCCAGCAGCTGGCTAGGGGGGGCCACCGGGGAGCTGTTTTTT. It yields the protein CASSWLGGATGELFF.

The chain combines TRBV5-1 with TRBJ1-1; D not resolved. The germline V and J ends were trimmed by 5 bases and 6 bases, with 14 bases remaining between them. Germline CDR1 and CDR2: SGHRS and YFSETQ. The CDR3 has 13 amino acids. DNA for the CDR3: TGCGCCAGCAGTAAGGATCGGAGCGCTGAAGCTTTCTTT. Translated, it gives CASSKDRSAEAFF. Using reference TRBV5-1 and TRBJ1-1 for the parts outside the CDR3, the full variable domain is KAGVTQTPRYLIKTRGQQVTLSCSPISGHRSVSWYQQTPGQGLQFLFEYFSETQRNKGNFPGRFSGRQFSNSRSEMNVSTLELGDSALYLCASSKDRSAEAFFGQGTRLTVV.

This clone was recorded a few times. The V and J genes are TRBV5-1 and TRBJ2-2; 7 positions agree with TRBD2. Germline CDR1 and CDR2: SGHRS and YFSETQ. The CDR3 is 15 amino acids. J lost 7 bases, V lost 1 base, and 7 bases had no gene match. The CDR3 is CASSLWSSGVGELFF. The CDR3 coding sequence is TGCGCCAGCAGCTTGTGGTCGAGCGGGGTCGGGGAGCTGTTTTTT.

The chain recombines TRBV9 with TRBJ2-3, with TRBD2 identical over 13 bases. J lost 7 bases, V lost 0 bases, and 8 bases had no gene match. Germline loops: CDR1 SGDLS, CDR2 YYNGEE. This CDR3 comprises 17 residues. CDR3 nucleotide sequence: TGTGCCAGCAGCGTAGGGACCGGGACTAGCGGGGTATATACGCAGTATTTT. Amino acid sequence: CASSVGTGTSGVYTQYF.

V usage is TRBV12-3 or TRBV12-4 and J usage is TRBJ2-5, with a tentative D call TRBD1 (6 bases). V was shortened by 5 bases and J by 3 bases, with 10 bases between the two germline ends. There are 13 residues in the CDR3. The CDR3, as DNA: TGTGCCAGCAGTCCGGACAGTGAAGAGACCCAGTACTTC. This codes for CASSPDSEETQYF.

The J gene is TRBJ2-4, the V gene TRBV29-1; TRBD1 agrees at 8 bases. The CDR3 length is 13 residues. Germline V gene sequence: CDR1 SQVTM, CDR2 ANQGSEA. After removal of 4 bases from V and 7 bases from J, the junction contained 6 bases not matched to a gene. The CDR3 is CSVANNRGNIQYF. The DNA for the CDR3 is TGCAGCGTTGCAAACAACAGGGGGAACATTCAGTACTTC.

The gene calls are TRBV24-1 and TRBJ2-7; D perhaps matches TRBD2 (6 bases). CDR1 and CDR2 (germline): KGHDR, SFDVKD. Trimming left V 4 bases short and J 1 base short, with 7 bases between. The CDR3 is 13 residues long. CDR3 sequence: CATSDGGSYEQYF. DNA for the CDR3: TGTGCCACCAGTGACGGGGGTTCCTACGAGCAGTACTTC.